This entry is about one T cell receptor (beta chain). The entry originates in a study of control samples from healthy donors and cancer patients. Generated by immunoSEQ multiplex PCR, the TCRdb table keeps only in-frame clones and is missing some. Of roughly 200,000 clones in the sample, 85% to 95% are singletons; the top ten hold about 1.6%. This CDR3 region has 15 residues. Germline V gene sequence: CDR1 SGHVS, CDR2 FQNEAQ. Trimming cost V 4 bases and J 3 bases; bases outside gene matches: 8. This receptor was identified in a man between 50 and 59 years old in good health. The rearrangement links TRBV7-8 to TRBJ1-2, with 7 bases aligning to TRBD1. The material sequenced was blood. The CDR3 region is CASSSWDRVDYGYTF. CDR3 coding DNA: TGTGCCAGCAGCTCTTGGGACAGAGTGGACTATGGCTACACCTTC.